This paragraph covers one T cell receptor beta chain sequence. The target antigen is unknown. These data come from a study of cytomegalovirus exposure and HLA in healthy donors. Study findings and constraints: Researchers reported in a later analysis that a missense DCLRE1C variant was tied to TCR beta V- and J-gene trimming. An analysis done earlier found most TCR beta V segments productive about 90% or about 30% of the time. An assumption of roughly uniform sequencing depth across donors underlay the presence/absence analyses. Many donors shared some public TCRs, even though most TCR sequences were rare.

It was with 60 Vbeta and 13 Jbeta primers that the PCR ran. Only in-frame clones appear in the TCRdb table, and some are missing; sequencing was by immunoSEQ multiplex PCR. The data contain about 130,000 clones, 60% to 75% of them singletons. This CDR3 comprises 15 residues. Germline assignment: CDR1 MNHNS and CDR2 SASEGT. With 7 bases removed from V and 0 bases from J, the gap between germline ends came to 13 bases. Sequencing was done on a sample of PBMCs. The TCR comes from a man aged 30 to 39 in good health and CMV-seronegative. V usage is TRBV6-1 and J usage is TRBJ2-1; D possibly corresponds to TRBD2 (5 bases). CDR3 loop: CASIISASSYNEQFF. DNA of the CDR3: TGTGCCAGCATTATTAGCGCCAGCTCCTACAATGAGCAGTTCTTC.